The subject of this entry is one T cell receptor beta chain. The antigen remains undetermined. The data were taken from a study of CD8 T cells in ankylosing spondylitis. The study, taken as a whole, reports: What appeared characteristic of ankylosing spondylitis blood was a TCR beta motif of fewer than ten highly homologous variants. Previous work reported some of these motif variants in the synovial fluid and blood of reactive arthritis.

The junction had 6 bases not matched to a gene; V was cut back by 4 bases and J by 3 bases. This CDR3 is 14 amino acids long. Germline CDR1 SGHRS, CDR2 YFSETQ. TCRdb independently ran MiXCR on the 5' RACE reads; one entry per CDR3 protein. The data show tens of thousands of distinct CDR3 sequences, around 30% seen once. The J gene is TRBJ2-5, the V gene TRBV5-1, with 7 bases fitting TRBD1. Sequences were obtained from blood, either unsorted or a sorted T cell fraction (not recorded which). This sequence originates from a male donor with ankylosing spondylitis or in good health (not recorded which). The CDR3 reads CASSRRQGKETQYF. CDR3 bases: TGCGCCAGCAGCCGGCGACAGGGAAAAGAGACCCAGTACTTC.